The 10 T cell receptor beta chains below all came from one sample that was sequenced in a study of cytomegalovirus exposure and HLA in healthy donors. PCR employed 60 Vbeta and 13 Jbeta primers. The repertoire was sequenced with immunoSEQ multiplex PCR; TCRdb's copy has only in-frame clones and lacks some. The table shows 160,000 or so clones, with 87% occurring only once. Input material: PBMCs. Receptor source: a woman in her 30s in good health and CMV-seronegative.

This chain connects TRBV6-6 to TRBJ1-3; no clear D. Germline-derived CDR1 and CDR2 are MNHNY and SVGAGI (reference sequence). Deletions cut 5 bases from V and 3 bases from J, with 11 bases between. The CDR3 is 14 residues long. CDR3 nucleotides: TGTGCCAGCAGTCCCCGGGAGTTTGGAAACACCATATATTTT. Translating it yields CASSPREFGNTIYF.

V and J are TRBV28 and TRBJ1-2; no clear D. The germline V gene has CDR1 MDHEN and CDR2 SYDVKM. This CDR3 region has 11 residues. Trimming pared 4 bases from V and 4 bases from J, leaving 4 bases between. CDR3 sequence: CASSSSYGYTF. The CDR3 DNA reads as TGTGCCAGCAGTTCTAGCTATGGCTACACCTTC.

The chain recombines TRBV9 with TRBJ2-3, with a possible D match to TRBD1 (6 bases). Germline V CDR1 and CDR2: SGDLS, YYNGEE. V was pared by 4 bases and J by 1 base, with 7 bases between. The CDR3 consists of 13 residues. CDR3 protein: CASSRTGTDTQYF. CDR3 bases: TGTGCCAGCAGCAGGACAGGCACAGATACGCAGTATTTT.

The CDR3 loop is CASSYRLDGTGGPTDTQYF. In DNA form, the CDR3 reads TGTGCCAGCAGTTATAGATTAGACGGGACAGGGGGCCCCACAGATACGCAGTATTTT. This chain links TRBV7-2 with TRBJ2-3, with 12 bases identical to TRBD1. CDR1 SGHTA and CDR2 FQGNSA come from the germline V gene. The CDR3 loop spans 19 amino acids. With 6 bases clipped from V and 2 bases from J, the junction kept 15 bases outside the gene matches.

V and J are TRBV9 and TRBJ1-1, with unresolved D. CDR1 is SGDLS, CDR2 YYNGEE, per germline. V was shortened by 0 bases and J by 10 bases, with 16 bases between the two germline ends. The CDR3 runs 14 residues. As DNA, the CDR3 is TGTGCCAGCAGCGTAGCTTACGAATCCCGAGGAGCTTTCTTT. This gives the protein CASSVAYESRGAFF. Looking up the rest from reference TRBV9 and TRBJ1-1 gives the full variable domain: DSGVTQTPKHLITATGQRVTLRCSPRSGDLSVYWYQQSLDQGLQFLIQYYNGEERAKGNILERFSAQQFPDLHSELNLSSLELGDSALYFCASSVAYESRGAFFGQGTRLTVV.

The chain uses TRBV5-4 and TRBJ2-5, with a tentative D call TRBD1 (6 bases). The germline V gene encodes CDR1 SGHNT and CDR2 YYREEE (reference sequence). Trimming took off 4 bases at V and 7 bases at J, with 14 bases between the two ends. There are 13 residues in the CDR3. The CDR3 DNA is TGTGCCAGCAGCATACAGGGCCCGGGGACCCAGTACTTC. Encoded protein: CASSIQGPGTQYF.

The chain couples TRBV2 to TRBJ1-2; tentative D call: TRBD1 (5 bases). This CDR3 is 15 amino acids long. The V end was cut by 6 bases, the J end by 2 bases, with 16 bases between. Germline-derived CDR1 and CDR2 are SNHLY and FYNNEI. CDR3 bases: TGTGCCAGCAGCGGCAGGGTATTAAGCAACTATGGCTACACCTTC. It codes for CASSGRVLSNYGYTF.

The chain combines TRBV29-1 with TRBJ1-1; 8 nucleotides align to TRBD1. Germline V gene sequence: CDR1 SQVTM, CDR2 ANQGSEA. V dropped 3 bases and J dropped 5; count of bases not matched to a gene: 8. The CDR3 extends over 14 amino acids. As DNA, the CDR3 is TGCAGCGTTGATGGAGGCAGGGGGCAAACTGAAGCTTTCTTT. Amino acid sequence: CSVDGGRGQTEAFF.

This chain connects TRBV5-6 to TRBJ1-2; the match to TRBD1 covers 8 bases. Per the germline V gene, CDR1 is SGHDT and CDR2 is YYEEEE. The ends lost 3 bases at V and 4 bases at J; junction bases unmatched: 8. The length of the CDR3 is 15 residues. The CDR3 nucleotides read TGTGCCAGCAGCTCCACAGGGGGGATTAGCTATGGCTACACCTTC. It codes for CASSSTGGISYGYTF.

V is TRBV7-2 and J is TRBJ2-7, with 8 bases fitting TRBD1. The CDR3 consists of 15 residues. Germline V CDR1 and CDR2: SGHTA, FQGNSA. V trimming: 5 bases; J trimming: 4 bases; junction bases outside the gene matches: 10. The CDR3 region has the DNA TGTGCCAGCAGCCGGATCCCGGACAGGGTATACGAGCAGTACTTC. It translates to CASSRIPDRVYEQYF.